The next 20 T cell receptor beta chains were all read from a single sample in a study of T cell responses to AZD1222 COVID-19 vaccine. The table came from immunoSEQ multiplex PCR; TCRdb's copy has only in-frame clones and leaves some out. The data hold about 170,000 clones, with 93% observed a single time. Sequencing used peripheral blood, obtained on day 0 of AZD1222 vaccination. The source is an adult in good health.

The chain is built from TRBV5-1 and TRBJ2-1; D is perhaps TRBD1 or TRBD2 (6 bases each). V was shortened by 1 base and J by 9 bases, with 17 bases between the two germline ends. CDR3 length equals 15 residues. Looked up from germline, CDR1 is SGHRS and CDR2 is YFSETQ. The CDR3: CASSLSGPGAGEQFF. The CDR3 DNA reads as TGCGCCAGCAGCTTGTCCGGTCCGGGGGCGGGTGAGCAGTTCTTC. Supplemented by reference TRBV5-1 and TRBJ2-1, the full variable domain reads KAGVTQTPRYLIKTRGQQVTLSCSPISGHRSVSWYQQTPGQGLQFLFEYFSETQRNKGNFPGRFSGRQFSNSRSEMNVSTLELGDSALYLCASSLSGPGAGEQFFGPGTRLTVL.

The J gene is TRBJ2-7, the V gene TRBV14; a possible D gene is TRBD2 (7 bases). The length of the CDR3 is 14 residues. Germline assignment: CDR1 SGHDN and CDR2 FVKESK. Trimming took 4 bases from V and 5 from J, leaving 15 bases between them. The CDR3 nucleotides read TGTGCCAGCAGCCCCTGGGGGGGGGCTGACGAGCAGTACTTC. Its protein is CASSPWGGADEQYF. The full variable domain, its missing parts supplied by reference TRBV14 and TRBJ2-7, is EAGVTQFPSHSVIEKGQTVTLRCDPISGHDNLYWYRRVMGKEIKFLLHFVKESKQDESGMPNNRFLAERTGGTYSTLKVQPAELEDSGVYFCASSPWGGADEQYFGPGTRLTVT.

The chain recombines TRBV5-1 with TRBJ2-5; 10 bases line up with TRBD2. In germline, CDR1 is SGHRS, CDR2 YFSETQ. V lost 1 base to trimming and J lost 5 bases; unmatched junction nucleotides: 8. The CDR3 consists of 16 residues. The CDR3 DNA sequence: TGCGCCAGCAGCTTGACGGCTAGCGGGAGTACGGAGACCCAGTACTTC. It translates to CASSLTASGSTETQYF.

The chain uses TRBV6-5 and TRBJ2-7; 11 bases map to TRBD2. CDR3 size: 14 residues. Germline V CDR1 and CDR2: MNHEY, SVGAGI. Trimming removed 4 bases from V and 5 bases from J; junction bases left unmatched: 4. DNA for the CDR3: TGTGCCAGCAGTTGGACTAGCGGGCTGAACGAGCAGTACTTC. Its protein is CASSWTSGLNEQYF.

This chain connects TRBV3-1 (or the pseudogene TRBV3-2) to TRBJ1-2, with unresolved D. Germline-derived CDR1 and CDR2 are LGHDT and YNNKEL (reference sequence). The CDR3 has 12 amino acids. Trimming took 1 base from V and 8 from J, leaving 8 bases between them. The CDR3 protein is CASSQGTLGYTF. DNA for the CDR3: TGTGCCAGCAGCCAAGGTACACTAGGCTACACCTTC.

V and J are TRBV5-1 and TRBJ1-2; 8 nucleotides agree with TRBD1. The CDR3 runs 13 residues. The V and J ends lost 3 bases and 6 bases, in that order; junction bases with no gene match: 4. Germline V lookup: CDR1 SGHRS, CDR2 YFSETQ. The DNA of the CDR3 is TGCGCCAGCAGCTCGCAGGGGGCGGATGGCTACACCTTC. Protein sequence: CASSSQGADGYTF.

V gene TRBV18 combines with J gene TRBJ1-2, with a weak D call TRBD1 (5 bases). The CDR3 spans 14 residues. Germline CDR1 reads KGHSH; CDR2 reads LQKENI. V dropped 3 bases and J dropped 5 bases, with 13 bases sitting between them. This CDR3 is CASSPWDGLYGYTF. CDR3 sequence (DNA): TGTGCCAGCTCACCCTGGGACGGACTATATGGCTACACCTTC.

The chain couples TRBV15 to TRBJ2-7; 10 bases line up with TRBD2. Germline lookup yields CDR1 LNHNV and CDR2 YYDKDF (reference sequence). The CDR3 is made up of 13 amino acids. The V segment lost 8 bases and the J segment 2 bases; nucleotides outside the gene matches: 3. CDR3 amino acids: CATRLAGAYEQYF. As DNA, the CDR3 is TGTGCCACCCGCCTAGCGGGGGCCTACGAGCAGTACTTC.

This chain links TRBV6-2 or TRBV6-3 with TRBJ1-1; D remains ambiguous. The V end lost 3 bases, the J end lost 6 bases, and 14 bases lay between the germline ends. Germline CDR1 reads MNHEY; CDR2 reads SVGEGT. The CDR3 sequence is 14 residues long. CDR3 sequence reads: CASSYIRIRSEAFF. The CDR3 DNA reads TGTGCCAGCAGTTATATCAGGATTCGATCTGAAGCTTTCTTT.

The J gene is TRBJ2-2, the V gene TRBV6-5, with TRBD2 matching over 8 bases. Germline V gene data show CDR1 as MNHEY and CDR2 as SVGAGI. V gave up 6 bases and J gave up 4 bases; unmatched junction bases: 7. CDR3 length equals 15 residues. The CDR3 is CASRAGDTTTGELFF. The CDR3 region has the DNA TGTGCCAGCAGAGCGGGGGACACCACCACCGGGGAGCTGTTTTTT.

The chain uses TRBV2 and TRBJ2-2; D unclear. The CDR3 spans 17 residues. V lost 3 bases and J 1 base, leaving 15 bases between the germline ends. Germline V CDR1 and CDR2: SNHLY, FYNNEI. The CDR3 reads CASSEPLGQMNTGELFF. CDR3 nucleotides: TGTGCCAGCAGTGAGCCTTTAGGGCAGATGAACACCGGGGAGCTGTTTTTT.

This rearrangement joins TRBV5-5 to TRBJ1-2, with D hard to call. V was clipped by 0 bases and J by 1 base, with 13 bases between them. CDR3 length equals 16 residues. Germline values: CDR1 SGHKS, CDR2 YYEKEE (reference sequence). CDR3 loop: CASSLVVQVDNYGYTF. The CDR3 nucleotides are TGTGCCAGCAGCTTGGTGGTCCAGGTTGATAACTATGGCTACACCTTC.

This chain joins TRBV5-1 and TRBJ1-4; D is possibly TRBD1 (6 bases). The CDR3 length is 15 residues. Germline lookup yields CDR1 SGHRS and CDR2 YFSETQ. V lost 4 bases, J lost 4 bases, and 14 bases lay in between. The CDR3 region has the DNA TGCGCCAGCAGCGCCCAGACAGGATTTAATGAAAAACTGTTTTTT. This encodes CASSAQTGFNEKLFF. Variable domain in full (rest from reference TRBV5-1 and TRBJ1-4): KAGVTQTPRYLIKTRGQQVTLSCSPISGHRSVSWYQQTPGQGLQFLFEYFSETQRNKGNFPGRFSGRQFSNSRSEMNVSTLELGDSALYLCASSAQTGFNEKLFFGSGTQLSVL.

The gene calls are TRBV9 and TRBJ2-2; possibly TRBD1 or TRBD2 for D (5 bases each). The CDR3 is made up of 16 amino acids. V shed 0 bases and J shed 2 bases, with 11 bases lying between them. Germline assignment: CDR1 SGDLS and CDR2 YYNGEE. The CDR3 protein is CASSVGDGLNTGELFF. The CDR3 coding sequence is TGTGCCAGCAGCGTAGGGGACGGACTTAACACCGGGGAGCTGTTTTTT.

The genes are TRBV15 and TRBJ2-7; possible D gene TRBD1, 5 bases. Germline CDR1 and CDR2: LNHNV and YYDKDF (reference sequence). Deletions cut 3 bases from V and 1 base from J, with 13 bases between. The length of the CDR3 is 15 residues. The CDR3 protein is CATSRMTVASYEQYF. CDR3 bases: TGTGCCACCAGCAGGATGACAGTTGCGTCCTACGAGCAGTACTTC.

The CDR3 nucleotides read TGTGCCAGCAGCCTGCCAGTGACGGACACTGAAGCTTTCTTT. This gives the protein CASSLPVTDTEAFF. The chain is built from TRBV7-8 and TRBJ1-1; no clear D gene. Germline V gene lookup returns CDR1 SGHVS and CDR2 FQNEAQ. CDR3 length equals 14 residues. With 5 bases removed from V and 3 bases from J, the gap between germline ends came to 13 bases. The full variable domain, its missing parts supplied by reference TRBV7-8 and TRBJ1-1, is GAGVSQSPRYKVAKRGQDVALRCDPISGHVSLFWYQQALGQGPEFLTYFQNEAQLDKSGLPSDRFFAERPEGSVSTLKIQRTQQEDSAVYLCASSLPVTDTEAFFGQGTRLTVV.

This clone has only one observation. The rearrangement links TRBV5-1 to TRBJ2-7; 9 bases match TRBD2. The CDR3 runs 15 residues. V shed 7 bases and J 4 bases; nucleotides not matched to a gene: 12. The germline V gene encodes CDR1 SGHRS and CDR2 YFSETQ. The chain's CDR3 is CASGGATSGYYEQYF. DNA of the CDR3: TGCGCCAGCGGAGGGGCGACTAGCGGCTATTACGAGCAGTACTTC.

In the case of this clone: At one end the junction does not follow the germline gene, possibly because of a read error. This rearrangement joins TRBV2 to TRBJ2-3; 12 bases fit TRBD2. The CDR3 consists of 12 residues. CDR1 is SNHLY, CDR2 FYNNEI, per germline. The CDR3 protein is CASSGTSGGIPF. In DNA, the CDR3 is TGTGCCAGCAGTGGAACTAGCGGGGGGATCCCGTTT.

The CDR3 loop is CASSSKTGQDYGYTF. Written as DNA, the CDR3 is TGTGCCAGCAGCTCAAAGACAGGGCAGGACTATGGCTACACCTTC. V gene TRBV7-8 combines with J gene TRBJ1-2; 7 bases match TRBD1. V was pared by 4 bases and J by 3 bases, with 8 bases of the junction left unmatched. The germline V gene has CDR1 SGHVS and CDR2 FQNEAQ. The CDR3 sequence is 15 residues long.

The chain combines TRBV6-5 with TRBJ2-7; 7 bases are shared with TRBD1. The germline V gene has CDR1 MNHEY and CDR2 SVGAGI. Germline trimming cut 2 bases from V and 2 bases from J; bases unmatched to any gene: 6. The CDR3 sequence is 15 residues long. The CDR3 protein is CASSYRGRPPYEQYF. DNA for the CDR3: TGTGCCAGCAGTTACAGGGGGCGACCCCCCTACGAGCAGTACTTC.